The rows below give T cell receptor beta chains drawn from one sample of a study of response to subunit inactivated influenza vaccine. One entry per CDR3 protein results from TCRdb running MiXCR on the RT-PCR reads. This table holds about 500,000 distinct CDR3 sequences, about 7.2% found once. This sample comprised PBMCs from blood, obtained less than 25 months after vaccination. These receptors all stem from a man in his fifties or sixties who received an inactivated influenza vaccine. The CDR3 runs from the conserved cysteine through the conserved F or W. The D gene is left open where the match is weak. Clone size, where shown, is once, few, many, or a class for clones that have expanded.

j_call,v_call,d_call,clone_size,cdr3_aa,cdr3_nt
TRBJ1-5,TRBV7-2,-,-,CASNVYNQPQHF,TGTGCCAGCAACGTATACAATCAGCCCCAGCATTTT
TRBJ1-2,TRBV4-1,-,many,CASSEQDGHFNYGYTF,TGCGCCAGCAGCGAACAGGACGGACATTTTAACTATGGCTACACCTTC
TRBJ1-6,TRBV7-8,-,many,CASSLELYSPLHF,TGTGCCAGCAGCTTAGAACTGTATTCACCCCTCCACTTT
TRBJ2-3,TRBV3-1,-,-,CASSHGVGTDTQYF,TGTGCCAGCAGCCATGGGGTAGGCACAGATACGCAGTATTTT
TRBJ2-5,TRBV29-1,-,few,CSVGRQGRETQYF,TGCAGCGTTGGCAGGCAGGGGAGAGAGACCCAGTACTTC
TRBJ2-5,TRBV12-3/TRBV12-4,TRBD2,few,CASTVGLAGQETQYF,TGTGCCAGCACCGTAGGACTAGCGGGCCAAGAGACCCAGTACTTC
TRBJ2-5,TRBV10-2,-,many,CASSDNVILGETQYF,TGCGCCAGCAGTGACAATGTTATATTAGGAGAGACCCAGTACTTC
TRBJ1-1,TRBV6-1,-,-,CASNSRTGQGTEAFF,TGTGCCAGCAACTCCAGGACGGGCCAGGGCACTGAAGCTTTCTTT
TRBJ2-3,TRBV4-1,-,few,CASSQVRGTQYF,TGCGCCAGCAGCCAAGTCCGCGGTACGCAGTATTTT
TRBJ2-7,TRBV4-2,-,few,CASSQETTNYEQYF,TGTGCCAGCAGCCAAGAAACGACTAACTACGAGCAGTACTTC
TRBJ2-7,TRBV3-1,TRBD1,many,CASSSAGTGTYEQYF,TGTGCCAGCAGCTCGGCCGGGACAGGGACCTACGAGCAGTACTTC
TRBJ2-3,TRBV10-2,-,-,CASSQSRDSADTQYF,TGCGCCAGCAGCCAGTCCCGGGACTCGGCAGATACGCAGTATTTT
TRBJ1-1,TRBV20-1,-,-,CSARDRAGGYTEAFF,TGCAGTGCTAGAGATCGGGCTGGTGGGTACACTGAAGCTTTCTTT
TRBJ2-7,TRBV7-9,-,-,CASSFSAGGDYEQYF,TGTGCCAGCAGCTTTTCGGCAGGTGGGGACTACGAGCAGTACTTC
TRBJ1-1,TRBV5-1,TRBD1,many,CASSLWGQGAGTEAFF,TGCGCCAGCAGCCTTTGGGGACAGGGGGCCGGCACTGAAGCTTTCTTT
TRBJ2-5,TRBV7-8,TRBD1,few,CASSPLRQGGQTQYF,TGTGCCAGCAGCCCCCTTAGACAGGGTGGGCAGACCCAGTACTTC
TRBJ2-5,TRBV6-5,-,few,CASSYSTAALETQYF,TGTGCCAGCAGTTACTCAACGGCAGCTTTAGAGACCCAGTACTTC
TRBJ2-3,TRBV7-3,-,few,CASSLGMNTDTQYF,TGTGCCAGCAGCTTGGGAATGAACACAGATACGCAGTATTTT
TRBJ2-2,TRBV9,TRBD2,few,CASSVSGRASTGELFF,TGTGCCAGCAGCGTAAGCGGGAGGGCCTCCACCGGGGAGCTGTTTTTT
TRBJ2-3,TRBV20-1,-,-,CSAREGGPHTQYF,TGCAGTGCTAGGGAGGGGGGGCCACATACGCAGTATTTT
TRBJ2-1,TRBV7-3,-,-,CASSYNLAPPNNEQFF,TGTGCCAGCAGCTATAATCTAGCCCCCCCAAACAATGAGCAGTTCTTC
TRBJ2-3,TRBV29-1,TRBD2,few,CSVEEAPLTSGGTDTQYF,TGCAGCGTTGAAGAGGCCCCCTTGACTAGCGGGGGCACAGATACGCAGTATTTT
TRBJ2-3,TRBV7-8,-,many,CASSYSEDTQYF,TGTGCCAGCAGCTACTCAGAAGATACGCAGTATTTT
TRBJ2-6,TRBV6-2/TRBV6-3,-,many,CASSYSVGGANVLTF,TGTGCCAGCAGTTACAGTGTCGGTGGGGCCAACGTCCTGACTTTC
TRBJ1-3,TRBV2,-,-,CASKEGSGNTIYF,TGTGCCAGCAAGGAGGGATCTGGAAACACCATATATTTT
TRBJ2-7,TRBV11-2,TRBD1,few,CASSQAGDREYEQYF,TGTGCCAGCAGCCAAGCCGGGGACAGGGAGTACGAGCAGTACTTC
TRBJ1-1,TRBV5-1,TRBD1,many,CASSLVSGGTGGPGTEAFF,TGCGCCAGCAGCTTGGTATCCGGCGGGACAGGGGGCCCCGGCACTGAAGCTTTCTTT
TRBJ1-4,TRBV7-8,-,few,CASSSEGRINEKLFF,TGTGCCAGCAGCTCAGAGGGACGGATTAATGAAAAACTGTTTTTT
TRBJ1-2,TRBV7-9,-,few,CASSLAGRPYGYTF,TGTGCCAGCAGCTTAGCGGGGAGACCTTATGGCTACACCTTC
TRBJ2-7,TRBV28,TRBD2,-,CASSPGGGLGEQYF,TGTGCCAGCAGCCCTGGCGGGGGTTTGGGCGAGCAGTACTTC
TRBJ2-5,TRBV5-1,-,few,CASSPALAEETQYF,TGCGCCAGCAGCCCTGCCCTAGCAGAGGAGACCCAGTACTTC
TRBJ2-2,TRBV20-1,-,few,CSAVPGRPGELFF,TGCAGTGCTGTCCCGGGGAGGCCCGGGGAGCTGTTTTTT
TRBJ2-5,TRBV7-2,-,many,CASSPSRTGETQYF,TGTGCCAGCAGCCCCTCCAGGACCGGGGAGACCCAGTACTTC
TRBJ1-4,TRBV5-1,-,-,CASRTDVRSWEKLFF,TGCGCCAGCAGGACGGACGTTAGGTCATGGGAAAAACTGTTTTTT
TRBJ2-7,TRBV6-2/TRBV6-3,TRBD1,-,CASRGQGNEQYF,TGTGCCAGCAGAGGACAGGGTAACGAGCAGTACTTC
TRBJ2-7,TRBV9,-,many,CASSASTPPYEQYF,TGTGCCAGCAGCGCTAGCACTCCTCCCTACGAGCAGTACTTC
TRBJ2-5,TRBV12-3/TRBV12-4,TRBD2,many,CASSPAGLAGGETQYF,TGTGCCAGCAGTCCAGCGGGACTAGCGGGGGGAGAGACCCAGTACTTC
TRBJ2-1,TRBV4-3,TRBD2,many,CASSQDLAGRYNEQFF,TGCGCCAGCAGCCAAGACCTAGCGGGGAGGTACAATGAGCAGTTCTTC
TRBJ2-3,TRBV9,-,few,CASSVDAGTDTQYF,TGTGCCAGCAGCGTAGATGCGGGCACAGATACGCAGTATTTT
TRBJ2-3,TRBV20-1,TRBD2,-,CSVAGTSGRGRDTQYF,TGCAGTGTGGCCGGGACTAGCGGGAGGGGCCGGGATACGCAGTATTTT
TRBJ1-1,TRBV6-1,TRBD1,few,CASSELRQGAAFF,TGTGCCAGCAGTGAACTTCGGCAGGGGGCGGCTTTCTTT
TRBJ2-5,TRBV20-1,-,many,CSVKRRGPGQETQYF,TGCAGTGTTAAACGTCGCGGGCCAGGACAAGAGACCCAGTACTTC
TRBJ2-5,TRBV25-1,TRBD2,-,CASSESPPIKAGGKETQYF,TGTGCCAGCAGTGAATCCCCCCCTATAAAAGCGGGAGGGAAAGAGACCCAGTACTTC
TRBJ2-1,TRBV24-1,TRBD2,few,CATSDIGLAGVNEQFF,TGTGCCACCAGTGATATCGGACTAGCGGGAGTTAATGAGCAGTTCTTC
TRBJ2-1,TRBV6-2/TRBV6-3,TRBD1,few,CASSYGATGGLLSSYNEQFF,TGTGCCAGCAGTTACGGGGCGACAGGGGGTTTACTAAGCTCCTACAATGAGCAGTTCTTC
TRBJ1-6,TRBV2,TRBD1,-,CASGDRSSYNSPLHF,TGTGCCAGCGGGGACAGGAGCTCCTATAATTCACCCCTCCACTTT